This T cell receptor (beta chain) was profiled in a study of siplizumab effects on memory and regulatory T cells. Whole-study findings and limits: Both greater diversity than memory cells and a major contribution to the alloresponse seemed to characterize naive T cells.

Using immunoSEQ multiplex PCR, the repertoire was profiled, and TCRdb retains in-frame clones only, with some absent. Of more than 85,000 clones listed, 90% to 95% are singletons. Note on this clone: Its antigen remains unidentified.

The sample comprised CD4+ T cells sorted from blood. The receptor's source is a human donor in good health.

The DNA for the CDR3 is TGTGCCTGGGCGACGACAGGGGCTGGCAATCAGCCCCAGCATTTT. Protein product: CAWATTGAGNQPQHF. The chain recombines TRBV30 with TRBJ1-5, with 8 bases fitting TRBD1. This CDR3 comprises 15 residues. Germline lookup yields CDR1 GTSNPN and CDR2 SVGIG (reference sequence). Germline trimming cut 5 bases from V and 2 bases from J; bases unmatched to any gene: 8.